Following are 17 T cell receptor beta chains from one sample sequenced in a study of blood T cells in healthy people across ages. Through a sample-barcoded 5' primer and a J-beta primer mix, a second PCR was run for roughly 6 to 11 cycles. TCRdb itself ran the 5' RACE reads through MiXCR, one entry per CDR3 protein. There are some 1.4 million distinct CDR3 sequences in the sample; 35% to 45% occur only once, and less than 8% lies in the top ten. The material sequenced was blood. These TCRs come from a woman between 18 and 30 years old in good health.

J is TRBJ2-5 and V is TRBV5-5; 12 positions agree with TRBD1. The CDR3 spans 14 residues. The trim removed 7 bases at V and 11 bases at J, leaving 12 bases unmatched. Per the germline V gene, CDR1 is SGHKS and CDR2 is YYEKEE (reference sequence). The DNA for the CDR3 is TGTGCCAGCGGGACAGGGGGCTCCTACAATGAGCAGTACTTC. Its translation is CASGTGGSYNEQYF.

This clonotype was observed a few times. The chain is built from TRBV9 and TRBJ2-4; tentative D call: TRBD1 (6 bases). The ends were cut back, 3 bases at V and 0 bases at J, with 10 bases in the middle. The CDR3 sequence is 15 residues long. Germline V gives CDR1 SGDLS, CDR2 YYNGEE. DNA of the CDR3: TGTGCCAGCAGCGGGGACATTTTAGCCAAAAACATTCAGTACTTC. Translating it yields CASSGDILAKNIQYF. The full variable domain, its missing parts supplied by reference TRBV9 and TRBJ2-4, is DSGVTQTPKHLITATGQRVTLRCSPRSGDLSVYWYQQSLDQGLQFLIQYYNGEERAKGNILERFSAQQFPDLHSELNLSSLELGDSALYFCASSGDILAKNIQYFGAGTRLSVL.

The chain combines TRBV28 with TRBJ2-1; D call uncertain. The CDR3 spans 11 residues. Germline-derived CDR1 and CDR2 are MDHEN and SYDVKM. With 4 bases removed from V and 8 bases from J, the gap between germline ends came to 6 bases. For the CDR3, the DNA is TGTGCCAGCAGTTCTCTCTATGAGCAGTTCTTC. Protein sequence: CASSSLYEQFF.

V gene TRBV18 combines with J gene TRBJ2-7; D ambiguous. The CDR3 has 13 amino acids. With 3 bases removed from V and 2 bases from J, the gap between germline ends came to 8 bases. Per the germline V gene, CDR1 is KGHSH and CDR2 is LQKENI. CDR3 region: CASSPTEPYEQYF. In DNA, the CDR3 is TGTGCCAGCTCACCGACCGAGCCCTACGAGCAGTACTTC.

This chain connects TRBV14 to TRBJ1-6; TRBD1 agrees at 7 bases. Per germline, CDR1 SGHDN and CDR2 FVKESK. J lost 8 bases, V lost 0 bases, and 4 bases had no gene match. CDR3 size: 15 residues. The CDR3 reads CASSQDLGQYSPLHF. CDR3 in DNA: TGTGCCAGCAGCCAAGATTTGGGACAGTATTCACCCCTCCACTTT.

The chain carries TRBV12-5 and TRBJ1-2, with 9 bases that match TRBD1. Germline V lookup: CDR1 LGHNT, CDR2 FRNRAP. The CDR3 has 13 residues. V was pared by 6 bases and J by 5 bases, with 4 bases of the junction left unmatched. The CDR3 spells CASGRGTGYGYTF. Written as DNA, the CDR3 is TGTGCTAGTGGCAGAGGGACAGGGTATGGCTACACCTTC.

Here the CDR3 reads CASSRRGFNEKLFF. The CDR3 bases are TGTGCCAGCAGCCGCCGGGGCTTTAATGAAAAACTGTTTTTT. This chain links TRBV3-1 with TRBJ1-4; a possible D gene is TRBD1 (5 bases). Trimming left V 4 bases short and J 4 bases short, with 10 bases between. CDR3 length equals 14 residues. The V gene's germline CDR1 is LGHDT and CDR2 YNNKEL (reference sequence).

The chain joins TRBV14 to TRBJ2-7; perhaps TRBD1 as D (5 bases). The ends were cut back, 2 bases at V and 4 bases at J, with 24 bases in the middle. Germline CDR1 and CDR2: SGHDN and FVKESK. The length of the CDR3 is 18 residues. DNA of the CDR3: TGTGCCAGCAGCCAAATTTTTCTGCAGGGAAGGGGTCTTTACGAGCAGTACTTC. Its protein product is CASSQIFLQGRGLYEQYF.

This clonotype was counted between two and nine times. The rearrangement links TRBV28 to TRBJ1-1, with D unresolved. The V gene's germline CDR1 is MDHEN and CDR2 SYDVKM. This CDR3 is built from 11 residues. V was trimmed by 3 bases and J by 10 bases, leaving 9 bases between them. Here the CDR3 reads CASSLSRGAFF. CDR3 coding DNA: TGTGCCAGCAGTTTGTCCCGAGGAGCTTTCTTT.

This chain connects TRBV2 to TRBJ2-4; D perhaps matches TRBD2 (7 bases). The V and J ends lost 9 bases and 2 bases respectively, with 23 bases between them. This CDR3 spans 17 amino acids. Germline CDR1 SNHLY, CDR2 FYNNEI. In nucleotides, the CDR3 is TGTGCCAGTTGGGGGGGCGTTCTATTTCGGTCCAAAAACATTCAGTACTTC. Translated, it gives CASWGGVLFRSKNIQYF.

This clonotype showed up just once. An end of the junction differs from the germline gene, which may be a read error. The gene calls are TRBV2 and TRBJ2-1; D may be TRBD2 (6 bases). Per germline, CDR1 SNHLY and CDR2 FYNNEI. This CDR3 has 13 amino acids. This CDR3 is CASRVLAYSEQFF. The CDR3 nucleotides read TGTGCCAGCAGAGTTCTAGCGTACAGTGAGCAGTTCTTC.

This clonotype was observed at least ten times. CDR3 protein: CSVTSGTDTQYF. The CDR3 region has the DNA TGCAGCGTAACCTCTGGCACAGATACGCAGTATTTT. The genes are TRBV29-1 and TRBJ2-3; D is ambiguous. Germline V lookup: CDR1 SQVTM, CDR2 ANQGSEA. With 6 bases removed from V and 1 base from J, the gap between germline ends came to 8 bases. This CDR3 contains 12 residues.

V usage is TRBV3-1 and J usage is TRBJ2-1; 9 nucleotides agree with TRBD2. In germline, CDR1 is LGHDT, CDR2 YNNKEL (reference sequence). This CDR3 is built from 15 residues. V lost 5 bases, J lost 4 bases, and 6 bases stayed unmatched. CDR3 loop: CASSVYAGGYNEQFF. Written as DNA, the CDR3 is TGTGCCAGCAGCGTTTACGCGGGGGGGTACAATGAGCAGTTCTTC.

This clonotype was seen a single time. Because it lacks the conserved phenylalanine or tryptophan at the end, this CDR3 is likely a read error. The chain links TRBV12-3 or TRBV12-4 to TRBJ2-3, with D hard to call. The CDR3 covers 13 residues. V was clipped by 2 bases and J by 2 bases, with 5 bases between them. The CDR3 protein is CASSLMATDTQYS. The CDR3 region has the DNA TGTGCCAGCAGTTTAATGGCCACAGATACGCAGTATTCT.

This chain joins TRBV7-2 and TRBJ2-2; D gene ambiguous. CDR3 length equals 17 residues. Between the trimmed V and J ends, which lost 3 bases and 0 bases, there was a span of 14 bases. From germline, CDR1 is SGHTA and CDR2 FQGNSA. The CDR3 sequence is CASSFASAAANTGELFF. The CDR3 DNA is TGTGCCAGCAGCTTCGCGTCGGCGGCCGCGAACACCGGGGAGCTGTTTTTT.

CDR3: CASRPTSSEQYF. The CDR3, as DNA: TGTGCCAGCAGACCTACTAGTAGTGAGCAGTACTTC. This chain links TRBV12-3 or TRBV12-4 with TRBJ2-7; tentative D call: TRBD2 (5 bases). The ends were cut back, 6 bases at V and 7 bases at J, with 13 bases in the middle. The CDR3 loop spans 12 amino acids.

This chain joins TRBV9 and TRBJ1-1; D gene ambiguous. The V end lost 0 bases, the J end lost 1 base, and 13 bases lay between the germline ends. The CDR3 runs 16 residues. CDR1 is SGDLS, CDR2 YYNGEE, per germline. The CDR3 DNA follows: TGTGCCAGCAGCGTAGGGCCTACCGGGCCGAACACTGAAGCTTTCTTT. It yields the protein CASSVGPTGPNTEAFF.